The next 26 T cell receptor beta chains were all read from a single sample in a study of cytomegalovirus exposure and HLA in healthy donors. PCR amplification relied on 60 Vbeta primers (plus 13 Jbeta primers). The protocol was immunoSEQ multiplex PCR, while the TCRdb copy is restricted to in-frame clones and leaves out a portion. The sample yields approximately 160,000 clones, 75% seen once. Sequencing was done on a sample of PBMCs. The receptors come from a male donor in good health and CMV-seronegative.

The J gene is TRBJ2-5, the V gene TRBV6-1; perhaps TRBD2 as D (7 bases). The CDR3 has 14 residues. Germline V lookup: CDR1 MNHNS, CDR2 SASEGT. V lost 8 bases to trimming and J lost 5 bases, with 18 bases between them. CDR3 in amino acids: CASRPWAGAETQYF. In DNA form, the CDR3 reads TGTGCCAGCCGCCCATGGGCGGGGGCGGAGACCCAGTACTTC.

CDR3 region: CASSSLVGGPYNEQFF. Here the CDR3 DNA reads TGTGCCAGCAGCTCTCTGGTGGGGGGGCCCTACAATGAGCAGTTCTTC. The gene calls are TRBV14 and TRBJ2-1; TRBD2 might be the D (7 bases). Germline CDR1 is SGHDN and CDR2 is FVKESK. V gave up 5 bases and J gave up 2 bases, with 16 bases separating them. This CDR3 is built from 16 residues.

The genes are TRBV4-1 and TRBJ2-6; TRBD2 agrees at 9 bases. V gave up 4 bases and J gave up 0 bases; unmatched junction bases: 7. The CDR3 covers 18 residues. CDR1 and CDR2 (germline): MGHRA, YSYEKL. For the CDR3, the DNA is TGCGCCAGCAGCCTACGCGGGGGGGTAAGCTCTGGGGCCAACGTCCTGACTTTC. Amino acids: CASSLRGGVSSGANVLTF.

The genes are TRBV29-1 and TRBJ2-6; TRBD1 aligns across 8 bases. This CDR3 contains 16 residues. The germline CDR1 and CDR2 sequences are SQVTM and ANQGSEA. J lost 0 bases, V lost 5 bases, and 6 bases had no gene match. CDR3 sequence reads: CSVPTGALSGANVLTF. The CDR3 nucleotides read TGCAGCGTTCCGACAGGGGCCCTCTCTGGGGCCAACGTCCTGACTTTC.

Note on this clone: The same CDR3 arises from other DNA sequences in this sample as well. This chain joins TRBV6-5 and TRBJ2-3, with D maybe TRBD2 (6 bases). The CDR3 extends over 15 amino acids. Germline lookup yields CDR1 MNHEY and CDR2 SVGAGI. Trimming left V 2 bases short and J 2 bases short, with 11 bases between. The CDR3 nucleotides read TGTGCCAGCAGTTACAGAAGCGGGTACACAGATACGCAGTATTTT. Translation: CASSYRSGYTDTQYF.

This chain connects TRBV5-4 to TRBJ2-5; 7 bases agree with TRBD2. The V gene's germline CDR1 is SGHNT and CDR2 YYREEE (reference sequence). V lost 0 bases, J lost 5 bases, and 7 bases stayed unmatched. The length of the CDR3 is 15 residues. This CDR3 reads CASSLDSGLEETQYF. The CDR3 nucleotides read TGTGCCAGCAGCTTGGATAGCGGGCTTGAGGAGACCCAGTACTTC.

The rearrangement uses TRBV7-9 and TRBJ2-2; tentatively, D is TRBD1 (6 bases). The CDR3 has 13 amino acids. CDR1 SEHNR and CDR2 FQNEAQ come from the germline V gene (reference sequence). V lost 8 bases and J 1 base, leaving 8 bases between the germline ends. The CDR3 loop reads CASEGQNTGELFF. The CDR3 DNA reads TGTGCCAGCGAGGGACAGAACACCGGGGAGCTGTTTTTT.

The chain links TRBV5-4 to TRBJ2-7; the D gene is possibly TRBD1 (6 bases). Germline CDR1 reads SGHNT; CDR2 reads YYREEE (reference sequence). The germline V and J ends were trimmed by 5 bases and 3 bases, with 12 bases remaining between them. This CDR3 comprises 13 residues. The CDR3 spells CASSSQGLYEQYF. CDR3 DNA: TGTGCCAGCAGTTCGCAGGGGCTCTACGAGCAGTACTTC.

In this sample, this clone turned up a few times. The rearrangement links TRBV5-6 to TRBJ2-7; 10 positions agree with TRBD1. The germline V gene encodes CDR1 SGHDT and CDR2 YYEEEE. CDR3 length equals 14 residues. V lost 3 bases to trimming and J lost 2 bases; unmatched junction nucleotides: 2. In DNA form, the CDR3 reads TGTGCCAGCAGCTCCGGGACAGGGGCCTACGAGCAGTACTTC. Translating gives CASSSGTGAYEQYF.

The chain couples TRBV18 to TRBJ2-3; TRBD1 is a possible D gene (6 bases). CDR1 and CDR2 from the germline V gene are KGHSH and LQKENI. This CDR3 has 15 amino acids. V lost 3 bases and J lost 2, with 12 bases in between. The chain's CDR3 is CASSPQTGSTDTQYF. CDR3 DNA sequence: TGTGCCAGCTCACCCCAAACAGGGTCCACAGATACGCAGTATTTT. The full variable domain, completed using reference TRBV18 and TRBJ2-3, is NAGVMQNPRHLVRRRGQEARLRCSPMKGHSHVYWYRQLPEEGLKFMVYLQKENIIDESGMPKERFSAEFPKEGPSILRIQQVVRGDSAAYFCASSPQTGSTDTQYFGPGTRLTVL.

The V gene is TRBV19, the J gene TRBJ1-5, with 7 bases identical to TRBD1. V lost 6 bases to trimming and J lost 5 bases; unmatched junction nucleotides: 10. This CDR3 spans 15 amino acids. Per the germline V gene, CDR1 is LNHDA and CDR2 is SQIVND (reference sequence). The CDR3 region has the DNA TGTGCCAGTAGAGTTTTACAGGGGATAGATCAGCCCCAGCATTTT. Protein product: CASRVLQGIDQPQHF. Full variable domain (missing parts from reference TRBV19 and TRBJ1-5): DGGITQSPKYLFRKEGQNVTLSCEQNLNHDAMYWYRQDPGQGLRLIYYSQIVNDFQKGDIAEGYSVSREKKESFPLTVTSAQKNPTAFYLCASRVLQGIDQPQHFGDGTRLSIL.

J is TRBJ2-3 and V is TRBV5-1; the match to TRBD2 covers 7 bases. CDR1 SGHRS and CDR2 YFSETQ come from the germline V gene. V lost 1 base, J lost 6 bases, and 8 bases stayed unmatched. The CDR3 sequence is 15 residues long. The CDR3 nucleotides read TGCGCCAGCAGCTTGAACCGCGGGGGTCAGGATACGCAGTATTTT. Protein sequence: CASSLNRGGQDTQYF.

The chain is built from TRBV6-1 and TRBJ1-1; unclear D gene. CDR3 length equals 12 residues. V dropped 6 bases and J dropped 1 base, with 6 bases sitting between them. In germline, CDR1 is MNHNS, CDR2 SASEGT. The CDR3 coding sequence is TGTGCCAGCAGCCCAGGGAACACTGAAGCTTTCTTT. It specifies CASSPGNTEAFF.

This sequence joins TRBV27 and TRBJ1-2; D is uncertain. The V and J ends lost 1 base and 4 bases respectively, with 16 bases between them. Germline CDR1 reads MNHEY; CDR2 reads SMNVEV (reference sequence). The CDR3 has 16 amino acids. The CDR3 here is CASSLLRGRGSYGYTF. DNA of the CDR3: TGTGCCAGCAGTTTATTAAGAGGCAGAGGATCCTATGGCTACACCTTC.

The V call is TRBV7-6, the J call TRBJ1-5; unclear D gene. CDR1 is SGHVS, CDR2 FNYEAQ, per germline. V lost 4 bases and J lost 2, with 12 bases in between. The CDR3 loop spans 15 amino acids. Written as DNA, the CDR3 is TGTGCCAGCAGCTCCGGGGAATACGGCAATCAGCCCCAGCATTTT. Translated: CASSSGEYGNQPQHF.

The chain couples TRBV13 to TRBJ2-1; 9 nucleotides line up with TRBD2. V shed 1 base, J shed 7 bases, and the junction held 5 bases outside the gene matches. This CDR3 contains 15 residues. Germline lookup yields CDR1 PRHDT and CDR2 FYEKMQ (reference sequence). The CDR3 reads CASSLELAGGNEQFF. CDR3 nucleotides: TGTGCCAGCAGCTTAGAACTAGCGGGTGGAAATGAGCAGTTCTTC.

This clone was found once. The J gene is TRBJ2-7, the V gene TRBV7-6; TRBD1 matches at 9 bases. Per the germline V gene, CDR1 is SGHVS and CDR2 is FNYEAQ. The CDR3 length is 15 residues. After removal of 3 bases from V and 0 bases from J, the junction contained 3 bases not matched to a gene. The chain's CDR3 is CASSLGQGGSYEQYF. As DNA, the CDR3 is TGTGCCAGCAGCTTGGGACAGGGTGGCTCCTACGAGCAGTACTTC.

The CDR3 coding sequence is TGCGCCAGCAGCTTGGCCTTAAGGACAGAGACCACAGGACTCGAGCAGTACTTC. Its translation is CASSLALRTETTGLEQYF. The chain joins TRBV5-1 to TRBJ2-5; weak D call: TRBD1 (6 bases). The J call is doubtful: the DNA matches TRBJ2-7 better. Germline values: CDR1 SGHRS, CDR2 YFSETQ. This CDR3 is built from 18 residues.

V usage is TRBV7-9 and J usage is TRBJ1-2; D perhaps matches TRBD1 (6 bases). Germline V gene sequence: CDR1 SEHNR, CDR2 FQNEAQ (reference sequence). The ends were cut back, 5 bases at V and 3 bases at J, with 22 bases in the middle. The CDR3 has 17 residues. The CDR3 protein is CASSPYTGQIGDYGYTF. CDR3 bases: TGTGCCAGCAGCCCCTATACAGGGCAAATTGGGGACTATGGCTACACCTTC.

The V call is TRBV6-5, the J call TRBJ2-7; TRBD1 is a possible D gene (5 bases). V lost 5 bases to trimming and J lost 4 bases, with 15 bases between them. CDR1 MNHEY and CDR2 SVGAGI come from the germline V gene. The CDR3 consists of 14 residues. The CDR3 is CASSPSRKGYEQYF. CDR3 coding DNA: TGTGCCAGCAGTCCCAGCCGGAAGGGGTACGAGCAGTACTTC.

This clone was counted once. The V and J genes are TRBV7-2 and TRBJ2-1; 11 bases map to TRBD1. This CDR3 region has 15 residues. CDR1 is SGHTA and CDR2 is FQGNSA in the germline V gene. Trimming cost V 5 bases and J 5 bases; bases outside gene matches: 5. CDR3: CASSGQGALNNEQFF. DNA for the CDR3: TGTGCCAGCAGCGGACAGGGGGCGCTGAACAATGAGCAGTTCTTC. The entire variable domain, with the rest obtained from reference TRBV7-2 and TRBJ2-1, is as follows: GAGVSQSPSNKVTEKGKDVELRCDPISGHTALYWYRQSLGQGLEFLIYFQGNSAPDKSGLPSDRFSAERTGGSVSTLTIQRTQQEDSAVYLCASSGQGALNNEQFFGPGTRLTVL.

The chain recombines TRBV6-1 with TRBJ1-1, with D unresolved. The CDR3 runs 15 residues. The V gene lost 5 bases and the J gene lost 0 bases, with 13 bases spanning the gap. Looked up from germline, CDR1 is MNHNS and CDR2 is SASEGT. The CDR3 sequence: CASSLSPPMNTEAFF. The CDR3 nucleotides read TGTGCCAGCAGTTTAAGCCCTCCCATGAACACTGAAGCTTTCTTT.

The genes are TRBV5-4 and TRBJ2-5, with D possibly TRBD1 on 6 matching bases. There are 14 residues in the CDR3. Trimming cost V 4 bases and J 1 base, with 11 bases left between them. Germline loops: CDR1 SGHNT, CDR2 YYREEE (reference sequence). In DNA form, the CDR3 reads TGTGCCAGCAGCCCACAGGGTTTCCAAGAGACCCAGTACTTC. Translated: CASSPQGFQETQYF. The variable domain in full, completed from reference TRBV5-4 and TRBJ2-5, reads ETGVTQSPTHLIKTRGQQVTLRCSSQSGHNTVSWYQQALGQGPQFIFQYYREEENGRGNFPPRFSGLQFPNYSSELNVNALELDDSALYLCASSPQGFQETQYFGPGTRLLVL.

The DNA for the CDR3 is TGTGCCAGCAGGCGTTATAGCGGACCTTACGAGCAGTACTTC. Its protein is CASRRYSGPYEQYF. The rearrangement links TRBV6-1 to TRBJ2-7, with D perhaps TRBD2 (6 bases). The V and J ends lost 6 bases and 4 bases respectively, with 16 bases between them. The CDR3 has 14 amino acids. The germline gives CDR1 MNHNS, CDR2 SASEGT.

This clone was recorded a few times. V usage is TRBV19 and J usage is TRBJ1-5, with 7 bases lining up with TRBD1. The CDR3 sequence is 15 residues long. CDR1 LNHDA and CDR2 SQIVND come from the germline V gene (reference sequence). Trimming removed 5 bases from V and 6 bases from J; junction bases left unmatched: 10. The CDR3 sequence: CASSGTNRGSQPQHF. As DNA, the CDR3 is TGTGCCAGTAGTGGGACGAACAGGGGAAGTCAGCCCCAGCATTTT.

The chain recombines TRBV6-1 with TRBJ2-7, with TRBD2 identical over 7 bases. The germline gives CDR1 MNHNS, CDR2 SASEGT. Trimming removed 3 bases from V and 2 bases from J; junction bases left unmatched: 7. This CDR3 has 15 residues. CDR3 nucleotides: TGTGCCAGCAGTGAGGGCAGCGGGACTACCTACGAGCAGTACTTC. It encodes CASSEGSGTTYEQYF.